These T cell receptor beta chains were read from a single sample in a study of cytomegalovirus exposure and HLA in healthy donors. Profiling relied on immunoSEQ multiplex PCR, and the TCRdb table lists in-frame clones only, not all of them. The repertoire consists of approximately 170,000 clones, with roughly four fifths occurring once and the leading ten covering more than 2%. Sequencing was performed on PBMCs. The receptors derive from a woman in her 30s in good health and CMV-seropositive. The CDR3 runs from the conserved cysteine through the conserved F or W. A D gene is named only where the DNA matches it firmly. Some rows mark clone size as missing; the rest say once, few, many or name a class of expanded clone.

j_gene	v_gene	abundance	d_gene	CDR3nt	CDR3aa
TRBJ2-5	TRBV7-2	NA	NA	TGTGCCAGCAGCTTAGGAGAGCAAGAGACCCAGTACTTC	CASSLGEQETQYF
TRBJ1-1	TRBV5-1	NA	TRBD1	TGCGCCAGCAGCCTGGGACAGCAATTCATGAACACTGAAGCTTTCTTT	CASSLGQQFMNTEAFF
TRBJ1-1	TRBV19	NA	NA	TGTGCCAGTAGTATAGTGGAGGTTTCAGCATCTTGGAGCACTGAAGCTTTCTTT	CASSIVEVSASWSTEAFF
TRBJ2-2	TRBV10-1	NA	TRBD1	TGCGCCAGCAGCAGGGACAGGGAGAGAGAGCTGTTTTTT	CASSRDRERELFF
TRBJ2-3	TRBV15	few	NA	TGTGCCACCAGCAGCAGGGCAGTTTCAAGCACAGATACGCAGTATTTT	CATSSRAVSSTDTQYF
TRBJ2-5	TRBV14	few	TRBD1	TGTGCCAGCAGCCCGTGGGGGACAGGGGGCTCGGAGACCCAGTACTTC	CASSPWGTGGSETQYF
TRBJ2-5	TRBV20-1	few	NA	TGCAGTGCTAAGGGCGGGGAGACCCAGTACTTC	CSAKGGETQYF
TRBJ2-1	TRBV7-2	once	NA	TGTGCCAGCAGCTTTATTATTTACAATGAGCAGTTCTTC	CASSFIIYNEQFF
TRBJ2-2	TRBV19	NA	NA	TGTGCCAGTAGTATGGGGGGAACGAACACCGGGGAGCTGTTTTTT	CASSMGGTNTGELFF
TRBJ2-2	TRBV5-1	NA	NA	TGCGCCAGCAGCCTAGACCGCACCGGGGAGCTGTTTTTT	CASSLDRTGELFF
TRBJ2-7	TRBV18	once	NA	TGTGCCAGCTCTCGGGGGGCTTTCAACGAGCAGTACTTC	CASSRGAFNEQYF
TRBJ2-2	TRBV30	NA	NA	TGTGCCTGGAGTGTAAGCTTAAACGGGGAGCTGTTTTTT	CAWSVSLNGELFF
TRBJ2-7	TRBV4-3	NA	NA	TGCGCCAGCAGCCTATTACAGGGTCGGGGCGAGCAGTACTTC	CASSLLQGRGEQYF